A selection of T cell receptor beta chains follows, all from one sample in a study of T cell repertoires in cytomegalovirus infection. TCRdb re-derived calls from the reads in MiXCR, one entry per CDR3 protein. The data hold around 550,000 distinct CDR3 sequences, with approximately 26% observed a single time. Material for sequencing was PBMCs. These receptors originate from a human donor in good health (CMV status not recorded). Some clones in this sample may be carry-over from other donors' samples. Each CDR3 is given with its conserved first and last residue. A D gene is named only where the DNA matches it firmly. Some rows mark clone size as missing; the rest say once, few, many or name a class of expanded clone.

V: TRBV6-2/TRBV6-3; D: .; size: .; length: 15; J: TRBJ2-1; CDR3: CASSPNYRAHNEQFF; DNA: TGTGCCAGCAGCCCTAACTACAGGGCCCACAATGAGCAGTTCTTC
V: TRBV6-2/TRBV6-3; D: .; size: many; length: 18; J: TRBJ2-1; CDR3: CASSYWGRTTSRYNEQFF; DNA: TGTGCCAGCAGTTATTGGGGGAGGACGACTAGTCGCTACAATGAGCAGTTCTTC
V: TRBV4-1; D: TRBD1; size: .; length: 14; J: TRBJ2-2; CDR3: CASSTSGGTGELFF; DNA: TGCGCCAGCAGCACCTCAGGGGGCACCGGGGAGCTGTTTTTT
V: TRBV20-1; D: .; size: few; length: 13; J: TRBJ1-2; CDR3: CSASEGSNYGYTF; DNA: TGCAGTGCTAGCGAAGGATCTAACTATGGCTACACCTTC
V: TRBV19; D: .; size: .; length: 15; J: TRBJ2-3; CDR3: CASKTGTVSTDTQYF; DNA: TGTGCCAGTAAAACAGGGACGGTGAGCACAGATACGCAGTATTTT
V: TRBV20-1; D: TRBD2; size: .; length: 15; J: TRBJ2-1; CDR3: CSARSGSGLYNEQFF; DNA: TGCAGTGCTAGGTCGGGTAGCGGGCTATACAATGAGCAGTTCTTC
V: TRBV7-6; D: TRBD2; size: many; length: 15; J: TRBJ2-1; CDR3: CASSLLVGPRGEQFF; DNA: TGTGCCAGCAGCTTATTGGTGGGTCCGCGGGGGGAGCAGTTCTTC
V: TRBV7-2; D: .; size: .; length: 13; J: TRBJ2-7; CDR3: CASSLRLTYEQYF; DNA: TGTGCCAGCAGCTTAAGGCTCACCTACGAGCAGTACTTC
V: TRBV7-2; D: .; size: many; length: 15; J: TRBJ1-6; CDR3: CASSLEGVGNSPLHF; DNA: TGTGCCAGCAGCTTAGAAGGGGTCGGAAATTCACCCCTCCACTTT
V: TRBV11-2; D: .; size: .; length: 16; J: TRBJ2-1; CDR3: CASSLGPGGSQGEQFF; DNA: TGTGCCAGCAGCTTAGGTCCAGGGGGGTCCCAGGGGGAGCAGTTCTTC
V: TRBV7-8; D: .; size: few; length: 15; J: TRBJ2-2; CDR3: CASSSRFLGTGELFF; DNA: TGTGCCAGCAGCTCGAGATTTCTGGGGACCGGGGAGCTGTTTTTT
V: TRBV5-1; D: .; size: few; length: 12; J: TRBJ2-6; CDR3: CASVSGANVLTF; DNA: TGCGCCAGCGTCTCTGGGGCCAACGTCCTGACTTTC
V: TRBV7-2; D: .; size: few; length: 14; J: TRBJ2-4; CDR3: CASSFGLSENIQYF; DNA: TGTGCCAGCAGCTTCGGTCTTAGTGAAAACATTCAGTACTTC
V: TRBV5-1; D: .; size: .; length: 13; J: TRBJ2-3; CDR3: CASGQGVADTQYF; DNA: TGCGCCAGCGGGCAGGGAGTGGCAGATACGCAGTATTTT
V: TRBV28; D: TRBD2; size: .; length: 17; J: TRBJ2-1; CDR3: CASSSETSGRTYNEQFF; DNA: TGTGCCAGCAGTTCGGAGACTAGCGGGAGAACCTACAATGAGCAGTTCTTC
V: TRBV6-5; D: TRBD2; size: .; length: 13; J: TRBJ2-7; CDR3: CASSYRLAYEQYF; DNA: TGTGCCAGCAGTTACAGACTAGCGTACGAGCAGTACTTC
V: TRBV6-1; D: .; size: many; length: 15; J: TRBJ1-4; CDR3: CASSVTESGNEKLFF; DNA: TGTGCCAGCAGCGTCACGGAGTCCGGTAATGAAAAACTGTTTTTT
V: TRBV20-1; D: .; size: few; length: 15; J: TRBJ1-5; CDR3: CSAPREGTPNQPQHF; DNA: TGCAGTGCCCCACGGGAGGGGACCCCCAATCAGCCCCAGCATTTT
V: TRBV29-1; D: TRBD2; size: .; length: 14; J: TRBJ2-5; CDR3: CSVVLAGGKETQYF; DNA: TGCAGCGTTGTACTAGCGGGGGGGAAAGAGACCCAGTACTTC
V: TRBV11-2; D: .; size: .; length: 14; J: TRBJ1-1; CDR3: CASSSPRGRTEAFF; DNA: TGTGCCAGCAGCTCCCCCAGGGGAAGGACTGAAGCTTTCTTT
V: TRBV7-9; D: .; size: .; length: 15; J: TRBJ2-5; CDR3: CASSLTHQGRETQYF; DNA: TGTGCCAGCAGCTTAACCCATCAGGGAAGGGAGACCCAGTACTTC
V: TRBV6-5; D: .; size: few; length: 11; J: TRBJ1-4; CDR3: CASSYGKKLFF; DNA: TGTGCCAGCAGTTACGGTAAAAAACTGTTTTTT
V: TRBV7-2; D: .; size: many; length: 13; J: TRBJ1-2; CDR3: CASSLVGSRGYTF; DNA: TGTGCCAGCAGCTTAGTCGGGAGTCGTGGCTACACCTTC
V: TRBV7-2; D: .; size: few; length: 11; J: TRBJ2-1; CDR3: CASNLYNEQFF; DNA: TGTGCCAGCAACCTCTACAATGAGCAGTTCTTC
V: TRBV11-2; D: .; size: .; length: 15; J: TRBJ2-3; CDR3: CASSLRAAVRATQYF; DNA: TGTGCCAGCAGCTTACGCGCGGCGGTCAGGGCTACGCAGTATTTT
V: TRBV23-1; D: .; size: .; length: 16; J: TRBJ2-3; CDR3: CASSQLCSQHTDTQYF; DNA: TGCGCCAGCAGTCAATTATGTTCCCAACACACAGATACGCAGTATTTT
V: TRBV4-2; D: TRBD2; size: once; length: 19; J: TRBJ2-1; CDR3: CASSQDNGGLAGSYNEQFF; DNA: TGTGCCAGCAGCCAAGATAACGGGGGACTAGCGGGGTCCTACAATGAGCAGTTCTTC